This T cell receptor beta chain was sequenced in a study of T cells in Graves' hyperthyroidism and ophthalmopathy. Overall study findings and caveats: Most thyroid clonotypes expanded above 0.001 appeared in blood too.

Amplification yielded TCR beta CDR3 regions, with RNA transcripts as the source. Initially, a first-round RT-PCR of the TCR CDR3 employed the HTBI primer set. MiXCR, run by TCRdb on the multiplex PCR reads, gives a single entry per CDR3 protein. In the table there are about 600,000 distinct CDR3 sequences, approximately 15% of which are singletons. Between the trimmed V and J ends, which lost 0 bases and 6 bases, there was a span of 9 bases. Germline V gene data show CDR1 as MNHEY and CDR2 as SVGAGI. The CDR3 is made up of 13 amino acids. A NOSPECS grade of at least 4, a Clinical Activity Score of at least 3 and duration under 3 months were recorded in ophthalmopathy patients. Lactation, pregnancy, other autoimmune disease or uncontrolled infection excluded patients. The diagnostic basis comprised clinical symptoms, serum thyroxine and TRAb, thyroid ultrasound and orbital computed tomography. This clonotype was detected many times. Its antigen is as yet unknown.

The receptor's source is a woman aged 18-29 years with Graves' ophthalmopathy. The V and J genes are TRBV6-5 and TRBJ2-7, with unresolved D. The sequenced sample was blood. The DNA of the CDR3 is TGTGCCAGCAGTTACTCTCGGCAAGGCGAGCAGTACTTC. It is translated as CASSYSRQGEQYF.